This paragraph reports one T cell receptor beta chain. Its cognate antigen is unknown. The data derive from a study of shared clonotypes between healthy human individuals. Study-level points and caveats: An anticipated effect of sequencing depth on clonotype sharing among donors was recognized. Sample collection involved blood only; tissue repertoires are likely different.

Recent vaccinations or acute infections were absent in the healthy HIV-negative adult donors. Every donor, a Caucasian adult, lived in Nashville, Tennessee. Sequenced by immunoSEQ multiplex PCR; TCRdb stores in-frame clones only, minus some. The sample includes some 490,000 clones, 70% to 80% seen only once; the top ten take around 12%. The V and J ends lost 5 bases and 7 bases respectively, with 20 bases between them. Germline CDR1 reads SEHNR; CDR2 reads FQNEAQ (reference sequence). The length of the CDR3 is 15 residues. This receptor was taken from a middle-aged woman in good health. Some clones in this sample may be carry-over from other donors' samples. J is TRBJ1-1 and V is TRBV7-9; D ambiguous. The sequenced sample was PBMCs. The chain's CDR3 is CASSPVGRVEDEAFF. The CDR3, as DNA: TGTGCCAGCAGCCCGGTAGGGCGGGTGGAGGATGAAGCTTTCTTT.